The 5 T cell receptor beta chains in this list originate from one sample, sequenced in a study of shared clonotypes between healthy human individuals. The repertoire was sequenced with immunoSEQ multiplex PCR; TCRdb's copy has only in-frame clones and lacks some. The data contain about 1 million clones, under 80% of them singletons. Sequenced input: memory CD4+ T cells sorted from blood. Subset noted: CD45RA-negative fraction. These receptors came from a man in his late teens or twenties in good health.

This clone was observed a handful of times. This chain links TRBV7-2 with TRBJ2-1; D may be TRBD1 (5 bases). The V gene's germline CDR1 is SGHTA and CDR2 FQGNSA. V lost 3 bases and J 2 bases, leaving 8 bases between the germline ends. The CDR3 runs 14 residues. For the CDR3, the DNA is TGTGCCAGCAGCTTTTGGACAACCTACAATGAGCAGTTCTTC. Its translation: CASSFWTTYNEQFF.

This clone turned up a few times. V and J are TRBV20-1 and TRBJ2-7, with D uncertain. Germline loops: CDR1 DFQATT, CDR2 SNEGSKA (reference sequence). This CDR3 contains 11 residues. V lost 5 bases to trimming and J lost 3 bases, with 8 bases between them. The CDR3, as DNA: TGCAGTGCTGTGGACCGCTACGAGCAGTACTTC. As protein: CSAVDRYEQYF.

The rearrangement links TRBV7-3 to TRBJ1-2, with TRBD1 as a possible D gene (5 bases). Germline CDR1 reads SGHTA; CDR2 reads FQGTGA. V was trimmed by 5 bases and J by 2 bases, leaving 21 bases between them. This CDR3 has 17 amino acids. Here the CDR3 reads CASSPGGGGGGNYGYTF. Written as DNA, the CDR3 is TGTGCCAGCAGCCCTGGCGGCGGCGGCGGGGGAAACTATGGCTACACCTTC.

The chain combines TRBV2 with TRBJ2-6, with 7 positions matching TRBD1. Trimming cost V 1 base and J 0 bases; bases outside gene matches: 3. Germline lookup yields CDR1 SNHLY and CDR2 FYNNEI. The CDR3 consists of 17 residues. The CDR3 protein is CASSEGTGLSGANVLTF. The CDR3 DNA reads as TGTGCCAGCAGTGAAGGGACAGGTCTCTCTGGGGCCAACGTCCTGACTTTC.

This clone was seen a single time. The genes are TRBV19 and TRBJ1-5; D is ambiguous. The V and J ends lost 3 bases and 7 bases respectively, with 7 bases between them. The CDR3 extends over 12 amino acids. CDR1 LNHDA and CDR2 SQIVND come from the germline V gene (reference sequence). This chain's CDR3 is CASSIGRQPQHF. The CDR3 region has the DNA TGTGCCAGTAGTATCGGACGGCAGCCCCAGCATTTT.